Sequencing of this T cell receptor beta chain was carried out in a study of blood T cell repertoires in COVID-19. TCRdb's table, derived via immunoSEQ multiplex PCR, lists solely in-frame clones and lacks some. The data hold fewer than 400,000 clones, with roughly 90% observed a single time. J gave up 1 base and V 3 bases, and 5 bases lay outside the gene matches. The CDR3 extends over 16 amino acids. Germline V gene data show CDR1 as SGHTS and CDR2 as YDEGEE. Sequenced: PBMCs or T cells enriched from blood (not recorded which). The clonotype comes from a woman in her thirties who had recovered from COVID-19. The chain is built from TRBV5-8 and TRBJ2-1, with TRBD2 identical over 9 bases. CDR3 protein: CASSSASGISYNEQFF. In nucleotides, the CDR3 is TGTGCCAGCAGCTCCGCTAGCGGGATATCCTACAATGAGCAGTTCTTC.